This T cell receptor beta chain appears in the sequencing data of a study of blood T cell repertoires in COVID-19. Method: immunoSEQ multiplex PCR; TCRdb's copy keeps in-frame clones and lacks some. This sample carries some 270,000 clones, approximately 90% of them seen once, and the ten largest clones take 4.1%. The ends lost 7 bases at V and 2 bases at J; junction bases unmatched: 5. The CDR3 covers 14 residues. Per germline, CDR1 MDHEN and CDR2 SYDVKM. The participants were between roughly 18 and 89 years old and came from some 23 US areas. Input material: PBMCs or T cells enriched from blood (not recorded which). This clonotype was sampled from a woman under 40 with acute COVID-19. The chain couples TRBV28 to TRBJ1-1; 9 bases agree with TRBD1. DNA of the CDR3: TGTGCCAGCACCGAGACAGGGGGAAACACTGAAGCTTTCTTT. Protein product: CASTETGGNTEAFF.